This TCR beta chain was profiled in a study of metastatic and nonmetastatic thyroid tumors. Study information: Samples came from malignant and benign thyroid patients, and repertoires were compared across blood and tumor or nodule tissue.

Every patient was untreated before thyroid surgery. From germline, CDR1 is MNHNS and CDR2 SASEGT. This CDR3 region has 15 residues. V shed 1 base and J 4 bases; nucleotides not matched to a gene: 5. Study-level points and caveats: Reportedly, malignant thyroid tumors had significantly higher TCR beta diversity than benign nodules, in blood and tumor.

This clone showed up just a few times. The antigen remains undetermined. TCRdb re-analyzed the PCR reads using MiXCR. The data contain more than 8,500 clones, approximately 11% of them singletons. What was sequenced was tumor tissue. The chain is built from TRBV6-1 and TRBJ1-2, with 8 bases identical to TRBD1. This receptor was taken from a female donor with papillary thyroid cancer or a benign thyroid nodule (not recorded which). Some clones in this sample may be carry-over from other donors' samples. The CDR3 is CASSEGGQGSYGYTF. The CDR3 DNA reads TGTGCCAGCAGTGAAGGAGGACAGGGCTCCTATGGCTACACCTTC.